This T cell receptor (beta chain) was observed in a study of T cell changes during pregnancy in multiple sclerosis. CDR3 length equals 17 residues. Germline assignment: CDR1 SGHVS and CDR2 FNYEAQ. With 6 bases removed from V and 5 bases from J, the gap between germline ends came to 24 bases. Assay used: immunoSEQ multiplex PCR; TCRdb lists only in-frame clones, some missing. Among about 55,000 clones, 93% were seen once, and the ten largest hold approximately 3.5%. The V gene is TRBV7-6, the J gene TRBJ2-3; tentative D call: TRBD2 (5 bases). This sequence originates from a female donor with multiple sclerosis, enrolled in a pregnancy study. Here the sequenced sample was CD8+ T cells from peripheral blood mononuclear cells, taken in the second trimester of pregnancy. This CDR3 is CASSPRGGSRGIDTQYF. DNA of the CDR3: TGTGCCAGCAGTCCCCGAGGCGGGTCCCGAGGTATAGATACGCAGTATTTT.